What follows is one TCR beta chain and its context. This specimen belongs to a study of blood T cell repertoires in COVID-19. Study in general: Some COVID-19 samples were acute and others convalescent; all came from the United States, Italy and Spain. PBMCs, B-cell-depleted T cells, or T cells provided the cDNA or gDNA that made up the material.

Per the original data handling: By means of reference gene primer amplification, nucleated cell counts were estimated. Using immunoSEQ multiplex PCR, the repertoire was profiled, and TCRdb retains in-frame clones only, with some absent. V, J and clone size are taken as reported in that table, and D and trimming were inferred from the DNA itself. The table includes 450,000 or so clones, approximately 90% detected once. V lost 3 bases and J 4 bases, leaving 24 bases between the germline ends. Germline V lookup: CDR1 SGHTA, CDR2 FQGNSA. The CDR3 is 18 residues long. The rearrangement uses TRBV7-2 and TRBJ1-2; D might be TRBD1 (6 bases). Material for sequencing was peripheral blood. This sequence originates from a young man with COVID-19, enrolled during active disease. This CDR3 reads CASSFRSGGGATFYGYTF. In DNA form, the CDR3 reads TGTGCCAGCAGCTTCAGGAGTGGGGGGGGCGCTACTTTCTATGGCTACACCTTC.